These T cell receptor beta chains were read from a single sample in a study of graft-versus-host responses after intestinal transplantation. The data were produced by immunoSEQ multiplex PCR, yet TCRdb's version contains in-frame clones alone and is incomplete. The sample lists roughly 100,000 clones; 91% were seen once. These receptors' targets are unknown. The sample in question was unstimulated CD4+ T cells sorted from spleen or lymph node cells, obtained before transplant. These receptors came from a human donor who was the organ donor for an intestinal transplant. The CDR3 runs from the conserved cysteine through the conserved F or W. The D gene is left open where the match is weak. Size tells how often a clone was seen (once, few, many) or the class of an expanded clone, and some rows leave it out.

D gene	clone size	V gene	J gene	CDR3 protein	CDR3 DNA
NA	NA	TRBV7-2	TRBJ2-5	CASSLQGLGETQYF	TGTGCCAGCAGCTTACAGGGTTTGGGGGAGACCCAGTACTTC
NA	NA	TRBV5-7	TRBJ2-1	CASSFRSYEQFF	TGTGCCAGCAGCTTTCGTAGCTATGAGCAGTTCTTC
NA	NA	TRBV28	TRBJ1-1	CASSLLRPQNTEAFF	TGTGCCAGCAGTCTTCTCCGTCCACAGAACACTGAAGCTTTCTTT
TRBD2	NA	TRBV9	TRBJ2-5	CASSAGSRAGAQETQYF	TGTGCCAGCAGCGCTGGGTCGAGAGCGGGGGCTCAAGAGACCCAGTACTTC
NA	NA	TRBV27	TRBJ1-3	CASASPGDGNTIYF	TGTGCCAGCGCTTCTCCAGGGGATGGAAACACCATATATTTT
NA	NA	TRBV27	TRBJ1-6	CASSPLITEVYNSPLHF	TGTGCCAGCAGTCCCCTTATTACCGAGGTCTATAATTCACCCCTCCACTTT
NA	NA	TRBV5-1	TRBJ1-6	CASSLDYSRQFLPLHF	TGCGCCAGCAGCTTGGATTATAGTCGACAGTTTTTACCCCTCCACTTT
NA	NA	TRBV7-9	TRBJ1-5	CASSSYSGVGNQPQHF	TGTGCCAGCAGCTCATACTCGGGGGTGGGCAATCAGCCCCAGCATTTT
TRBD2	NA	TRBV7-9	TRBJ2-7	CASSGTGTSGATYEQYF	TGTGCCAGCAGCGGAACCGGGACTAGCGGGGCCACCTACGAGCAGTACTTC
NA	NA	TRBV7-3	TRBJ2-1	CASSNVPGLSYNEQFF	TGTGCCAGCAGCAACGTTCCCGGTCTCTCCTACAATGAGCAGTTCTTC
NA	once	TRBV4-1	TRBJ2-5	CASSQSGGETQYF	TGCGCCAGCAGCCAATCAGGGGGGGAGACCCAGTACTTC
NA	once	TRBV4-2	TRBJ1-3	CASSRSSLLSGNTIYF	TGTGCCAGCAGCCGGAGCAGTCTCCTCTCTGGAAACACCATATATTTT
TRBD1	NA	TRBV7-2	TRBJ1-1	CASSLAPTGGGTEAFF	TGTGCCAGCAGCTTAGCCCCGACAGGGGGTGGGACTGAAGCTTTCTTT
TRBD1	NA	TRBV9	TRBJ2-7	CASSEGTDPSYEQYF	TGTGCCAGCAGCGAGGGGACAGATCCTTCCTACGAGCAGTACTTC
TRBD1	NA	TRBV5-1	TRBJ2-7	CASSLSGTGTYEQYF	TGCGCCAGCAGCTTATCCGGGACAGGAACCTACGAGCAGTACTTC
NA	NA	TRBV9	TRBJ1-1	CASNLRGAGDTEAFF	TGTGCCAGCAACCTGCGGGGGGCCGGTGACACTGAAGCTTTCTTT
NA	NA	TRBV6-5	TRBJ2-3	CASRFRGSTDTQYF	TGTGCCAGCAGATTTCGGGGGAGCACAGATACGCAGTATTTT
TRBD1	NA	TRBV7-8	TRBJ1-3	CASSLRGTGGFGNTIYF	TGTGCCAGCAGCTTAAGGGGGACAGGGGGGTTTGGAAACACCATATATTTT
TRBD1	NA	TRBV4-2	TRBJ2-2	CASSRQGAGESTGELFF	TGTGCCAGCAGCCGACAGGGGGCAGGGGAGTCGACCGGGGAGCTGTTTTTT
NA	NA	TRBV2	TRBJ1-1	CASSELLNTEAFF	TGTGCCAGCAGCGAATTATTGAACACTGAAGCTTTCTTT
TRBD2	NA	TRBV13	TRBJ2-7	CASRFIAGGAYEQYF	TGTGCCAGCAGATTTATAGCGGGGGGCGCCTACGAGCAGTACTTC
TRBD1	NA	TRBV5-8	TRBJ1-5	CASSLRVGQGTAQPQHF	TGTGCCAGCAGCTTGCGAGTTGGACAGGGGACGGCCCAGCCCCAGCATTTT
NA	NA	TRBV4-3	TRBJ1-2	CASSQGTNLGSGYTF	TGCGCCAGCAGCCAAGGCACCAACCTCGGGAGCGGCTACACCTTC
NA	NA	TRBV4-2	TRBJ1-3	CASSQSGTIYF	TGTGCCAGCAGTCAATCGGGCACCATATATTTT
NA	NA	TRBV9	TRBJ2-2	CASSVSGSWTGELFF	TGTGCCAGCAGCGTAAGTGGCAGTTGGACCGGGGAGCTGTTTTTT
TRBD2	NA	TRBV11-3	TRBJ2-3	CASSRGGTSTDTQYF	TGTGCCAGCAGCCGCGGGGGGACCTCCACAGATACGCAGTATTTT
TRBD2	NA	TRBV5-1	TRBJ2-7	CASRKGTSDDEQYF	TGCGCCAGCAGAAAGGGGACTAGCGACGACGAGCAGTACTTC
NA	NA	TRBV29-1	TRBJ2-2	CSVIGGGGELFF	TGCAGCGTTATCGGGGGTGGCGGGGAGCTGTTTTTT
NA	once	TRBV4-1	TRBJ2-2	CASSEGRTGELFF	TGCGCCAGCAGCGAGGGTAGAACCGGGGAGCTGTTTTTT
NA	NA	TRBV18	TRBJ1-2	CASSPLEGSGYTF	TGTGCCAGCTCACCACTCGAGGGAAGCGGCTACACCTTC
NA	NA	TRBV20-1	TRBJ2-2	CSASGPGELFF	TGCAGTGCTTCAGGGCCCGGGGAGCTGTTTTTT
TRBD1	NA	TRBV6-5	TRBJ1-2	CASSPGQVYGYTF	TGTGCCAGCAGCCCCGGACAGGTCTATGGCTACACCTTC
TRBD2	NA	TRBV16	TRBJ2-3	CASSQSSAGLGTQYF	TGTGCCAGCAGCCAATCTTCAGCGGGGCTAGGGACGCAGTATTTT
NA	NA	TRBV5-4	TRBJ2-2	CASSLGSARNTGELFF	TGTGCCAGCAGCTTGGGATCCGCCAGGAACACCGGGGAGCTGTTTTTT
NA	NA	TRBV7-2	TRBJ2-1	CASSFTAEQFF	TGTGCCAGCAGCTTCACAGCTGAGCAGTTCTTC
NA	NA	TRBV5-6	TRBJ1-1	CASCAGVGNTEAFF	TGTGCCAGCTGCGCTGGAGTCGGGAACACTGAAGCTTTCTTT
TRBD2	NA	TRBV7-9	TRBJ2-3	CASSIGTTSTDTQYF	TGTGCCAGCAGCATCGGGACTACGAGCACAGATACGCAGTATTTT
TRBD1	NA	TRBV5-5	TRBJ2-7	CASSSDRGVYEQYF	TGTGCCAGCAGCTCAGACAGGGGGGTTTACGAGCAGTACTTC
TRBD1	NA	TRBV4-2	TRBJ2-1	CASSQMWGQIKYYNEQFF	TGTGCCAGCAGCCAAATGTGGGGACAGATAAAATACTACAATGAGCAGTTCTTC
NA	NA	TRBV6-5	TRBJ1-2	CASSAPQGLGYTF	TGTGCCAGCAGTGCCCCCCAGGGTCTTGGCTACACCTTC
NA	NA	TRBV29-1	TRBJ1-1	CSVRDKNTEAFF	TGCAGCGTTAGGGACAAGAACACTGAAGCTTTCTTT
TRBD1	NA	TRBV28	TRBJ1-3	CASSYPSGQGQSNTIYF	TGTGCCAGCAGTTACCCCTCTGGACAGGGGCAATCAAACACCATATATTTT
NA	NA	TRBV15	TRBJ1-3	CATSRERAGRRNTIYF	TGTGCCACCAGCAGAGAGAGGGCAGGGAGGAGAAACACCATATATTTT
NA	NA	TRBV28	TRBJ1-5	CASSLRGSSNQPQHF	TGTGCCAGCAGTTTAAGGGGGTCCAGCAATCAGCCCCAGCATTTT
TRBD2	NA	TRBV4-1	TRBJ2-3	CASSPLGLAGGPSTDTQYF	TGCGCCAGCAGCCCCCTCGGGCTAGCGGGGGGGCCGAGCACAGATACGCAGTATTTT
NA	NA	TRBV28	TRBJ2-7	CASSRNPGSYLYEQYF	TGTGCCAGCAGTCGTAACCCGGGATCCTACCTCTACGAGCAGTACTTC
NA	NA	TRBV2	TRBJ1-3	CASSTGSSGNTIYF	TGTGCCAGCAGTACAGGGAGCTCTGGAAACACCATATATTTT
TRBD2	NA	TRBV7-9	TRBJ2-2	CASRKPTSGGSPGLFF	TGTGCCAGCAGGAAACCAACTAGCGGGGGTTCGCCCGGGCTGTTTTTT